Sequencing of this T cell receptor (beta chain) was carried out in a study of shared clonotypes between healthy human individuals. As defined, naive CD8 cells were CD45RO-negative and positively selected for CCR7, with terminally differentiated effector memory CD45RA+ cells excluded. The run depth of the assay was deep. The repertoire was sequenced with immunoSEQ multiplex PCR; TCRdb's copy has only in-frame clones and lacks some. The table lists more than 600,000 clones, approximately 90% of them singletons. In germline, CDR1 is MNHEY, CDR2 SMNVEV (reference sequence). V dropped 8 bases and J dropped 7 bases, with 24 bases sitting between them. The CDR3 extends over 16 amino acids.

The genes are TRBV27 and TRBJ2-1; D may match TRBD1 or TRBD2 (6 bases each). The sample taken for sequencing was naive CD8+ T cells sorted from blood. This sequence originates from a man under 40 in good health. CDR3 in DNA: TGTGCCAGCCTCCCTAGCGAAGGGGGTTTTTGGAATGAGCAGTTCTTC. Translation: CASLPSEGGFWNEQFF.